Included here is one T cell receptor beta chain sequence, with context. Its antigen is undetermined. TCR beta cDNA libraries included unique molecular identifiers. Each batch of roughly 1 to 10 million T cells produced 400,000 to 650,000 cDNA molecules. TCRdb processed the PCR reads anew with MiXCR; each CDR3 protein has one entry. The sample yields hundreds of thousands of distinct CDR3 sequences, roughly half seen once. This sample stems from a study of post-analysis software for immune sequencing data. The wider study: Several disease courses (relapsing-remitting, secondary progressive and progressive-relapsing) of multiple sclerosis were included. Notes on the study in general: When compared against controls, multiple sclerosis patients showed significantly lower normalized Chao1 diversity. TRBV5-6, TRBV5-1 and TRBV20-1 belonged to a set of roughly five TRBV segments that were more frequent in patients than controls. When the samples were clustered directly with F measure, those that had been prepared in the same batch showed strong co-clustering.

Germline V lookup: CDR1 SNHLY, CDR2 FYNNEI. The CDR3 is 13 residues long. V shed 8 bases, J shed 2 bases, and the junction held 5 bases outside the gene matches. The specimen was blood. This chain joins TRBV2 and TRBJ1-2, with TRBD1 matching over 7 bases. This receptor was identified in a girl between 10 and 17 years old with multiple sclerosis. The CDR3 loop is CASAGQTNYGYTF. The DNA of the CDR3 is TGTGCCAGCGCGGGACAGACGAACTATGGCTACACCTTC.